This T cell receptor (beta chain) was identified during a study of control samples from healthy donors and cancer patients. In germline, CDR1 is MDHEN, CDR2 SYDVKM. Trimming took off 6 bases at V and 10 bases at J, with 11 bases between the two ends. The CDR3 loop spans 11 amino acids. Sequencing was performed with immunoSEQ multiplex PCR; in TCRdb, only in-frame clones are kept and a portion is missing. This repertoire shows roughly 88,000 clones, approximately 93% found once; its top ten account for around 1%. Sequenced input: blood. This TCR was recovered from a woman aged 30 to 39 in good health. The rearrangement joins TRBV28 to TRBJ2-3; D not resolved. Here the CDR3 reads CASRLYEAQYF. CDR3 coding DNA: TGTGCCAGCAGACTTTACGAGGCGCAGTATTTT.